These 9 T cell receptor beta chains originate from one sample sequenced in a study of somatic mutations in cytotoxic T cells in rheumatoid arthritis. Clones were sequenced by immunoSEQ multiplex PCR, and TCRdb holds only the in-frame ones, with some missing. The sample comprises about 9,600 clones, just under 85% of which are singletons, and around 8% rests with the top ten. The specimen was CD8+ T cells sorted from blood. These receptors were collected from an adult with rheumatoid arthritis.

CDR3 region: CASTLAGTGADTQYF. The DNA of the CDR3 is TGTGCCAGTACACTAGCGGGAACGGGGGCAGATACGCAGTATTTT. The chain recombines TRBV19 with TRBJ2-3, with 10 bases lining up with TRBD2. Germline V gene lookup returns CDR1 LNHDA and CDR2 SQIVND (reference sequence). This CDR3 comprises 15 residues. The trim removed 7 bases at V and 4 bases at J, leaving 8 bases unmatched.

The chain links TRBV2 to TRBJ1-1; D might be TRBD1 (6 bases). The V gene lost 4 bases and the J gene lost 3 bases, with 18 bases spanning the gap. From germline, CDR1 is SNHLY and CDR2 FYNNEI. The CDR3 runs to 16 residues. The CDR3, as DNA: TGTGCCAGCAGTGCTTACAGGGAACTGGTGTACACTGAAGCTTTCTTT. Its protein product is CASSAYRELVYTEAFF.

This clone has a single count. The chain combines TRBV19 with TRBJ2-1; D remains unclear. In germline, CDR1 is LNHDA, CDR2 SQIVND (reference sequence). The CDR3 has 15 residues. The V end was cut by 3 bases, the J end by 3 bases, with 12 bases between. CDR3 nucleotide sequence: TGTGCCAGTAGTATTTCGGCCTCCTTCTACAATGAGCAGTTCTTC. Residues: CASSISASFYNEQFF.

The sample holds a few counts of this clone. The DNA of the CDR3 is TGTGCCAGCAGTTTACCCGTGACTTTTTCGACAGGCCCGACGTATGGCTACACCTTC. Amino acids: CASSLPVTFSTGPTYGYTF. V gene TRBV27 combines with J gene TRBJ1-2; maybe TRBD1 (6 bases). V lost 2 bases to trimming and J lost 5 bases, with 27 bases between them. Germline CDR1 reads MNHEY; CDR2 reads SMNVEV (reference sequence). The CDR3 totals 19 residues.

The chain recombines TRBV11-1 with TRBJ2-1; TRBD2 matches at 8 bases. The CDR3 totals 13 residues. Germline V CDR1 and CDR2: SGHAT, FQDESV (reference sequence). The V and J ends lost 6 bases and 6 bases, in that order; junction bases with no gene match: 4. CDR3 nucleotides: TGTGCCAGCAGACTTGGACTAGCCAATGAGCAGTTCTTC. This sequence encodes CASRLGLANEQFF.

This clone turned up a few times. This chain uses TRBV2 with TRBJ2-7; D is unresolved. The CDR3 runs 13 residues. Trimming cost V 7 bases and J 2 bases, with 12 bases left between them. CDR1 is SNHLY and CDR2 is FYNNEI in the germline V gene. CDR3 in amino acids: CASTSLDPYEQYF. The CDR3 nucleotides read TGTGCCAGCACGTCCCTGGACCCCTACGAGCAGTACTTC.

The rearrangement uses TRBV9 and TRBJ1-1; no clear D gene. This CDR3 has 16 amino acids. Germline V gene sequence: CDR1 SGDLS, CDR2 YYNGEE. V was pared by 0 bases and J by 0 bases, with 12 bases between. CDR3 sequence (DNA): TGTGCCAGCAGCGTAGGAGGCGGCAGGTTGAACACTGAAGCTTTCTTT. This gives the protein CASSVGGGRLNTEAFF. The full variable domain, in which reference TRBV9 and TRBJ1-1 provide the parts outside the CDR3, is DSGVTQTPKHLITATGQRVTLRCSPRSGDLSVYWYQQSLDQGLQFLIQYYNGEERAKGNILERFSAQQFPDLHSELNLSSLELGDSALYFCASSVGGGRLNTEAFFGQGTRLTVV.

The chain couples TRBV9 to TRBJ2-5, with 8 bases identical to TRBD2. This CDR3 is 14 amino acids long. Germline CDR1 reads SGDLS; CDR2 reads YYNGEE. V dropped 0 bases and J dropped 3; count of bases not matched to a gene: 1. The CDR3 spells CASSVGLAKETQYF. In DNA, the CDR3 is TGTGCCAGCAGCGTAGGACTAGCGAAAGAGACCCAGTACTTC.

The rearrangement links TRBV6-6 to TRBJ2-7; D is undetermined. This CDR3 has 12 amino acids. The V end was cut by 6 bases, the J end by 3 bases, with 9 bases between. Germline assignment: CDR1 MNHNY and CDR2 SVGAGI (reference sequence). CDR3 residues: CASSTNFYEQYF. The DNA of the CDR3 is TGTGCCAGCAGCACCAACTTCTACGAGCAGTACTTC.